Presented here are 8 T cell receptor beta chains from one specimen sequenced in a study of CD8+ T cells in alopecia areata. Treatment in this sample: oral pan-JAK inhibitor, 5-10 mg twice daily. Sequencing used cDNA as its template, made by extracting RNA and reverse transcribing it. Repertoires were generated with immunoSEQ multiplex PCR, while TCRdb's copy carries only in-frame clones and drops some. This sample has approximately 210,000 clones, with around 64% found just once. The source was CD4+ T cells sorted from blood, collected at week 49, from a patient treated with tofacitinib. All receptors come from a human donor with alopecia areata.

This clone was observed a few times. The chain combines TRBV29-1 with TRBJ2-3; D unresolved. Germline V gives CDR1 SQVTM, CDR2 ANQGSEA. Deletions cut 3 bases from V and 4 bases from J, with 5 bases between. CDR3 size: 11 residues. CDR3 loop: CSVDISDTQYF. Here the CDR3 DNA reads TGCAGCGTTGATATTTCAGATACGCAGTATTTT.

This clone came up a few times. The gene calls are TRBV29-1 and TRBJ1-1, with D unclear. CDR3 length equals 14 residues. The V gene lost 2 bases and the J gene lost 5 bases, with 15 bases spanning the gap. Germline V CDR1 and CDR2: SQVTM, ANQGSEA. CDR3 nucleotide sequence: TGCAGCGTTGAACCGAAACTGACGAGGACTGAAGCTTTCTTT. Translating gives CSVEPKLTRTEAFF.

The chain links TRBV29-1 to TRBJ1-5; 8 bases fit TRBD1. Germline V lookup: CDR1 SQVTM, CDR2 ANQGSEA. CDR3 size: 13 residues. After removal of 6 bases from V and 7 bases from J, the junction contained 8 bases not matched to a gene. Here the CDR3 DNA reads TGCAGCGTCCAAACAGGGGGGACGCAGCCCCAGCATTTT. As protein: CSVQTGGTQPQHF.

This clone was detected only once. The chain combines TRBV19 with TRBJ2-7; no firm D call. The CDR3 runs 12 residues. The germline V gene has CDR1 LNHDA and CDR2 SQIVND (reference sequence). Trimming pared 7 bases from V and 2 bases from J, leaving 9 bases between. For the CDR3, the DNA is TGTGCCAGTATTGGGGATACCTACGAGCAGTACTTC. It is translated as CASIGDTYEQYF.

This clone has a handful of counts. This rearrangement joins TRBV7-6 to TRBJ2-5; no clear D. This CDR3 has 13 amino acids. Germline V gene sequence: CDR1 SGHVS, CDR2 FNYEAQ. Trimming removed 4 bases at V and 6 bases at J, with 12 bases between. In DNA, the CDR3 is TGTGCCAGCAGCTGGTGGCGTCGGAAGACCCAGTACTTC. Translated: CASSWWRRKTQYF.

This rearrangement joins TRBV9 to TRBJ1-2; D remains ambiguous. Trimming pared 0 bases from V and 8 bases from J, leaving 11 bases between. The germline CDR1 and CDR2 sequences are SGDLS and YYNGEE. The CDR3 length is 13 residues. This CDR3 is CASSVEARGGYTF. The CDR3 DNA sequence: TGTGCCAGCAGCGTAGAGGCAAGAGGCGGCTACACCTTC.

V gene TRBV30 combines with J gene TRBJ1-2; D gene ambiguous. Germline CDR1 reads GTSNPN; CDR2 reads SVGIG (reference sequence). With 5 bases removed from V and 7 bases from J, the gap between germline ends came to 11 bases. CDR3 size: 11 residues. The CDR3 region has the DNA TGTGCCTGGGCCCCAGTTTCTGGCTACACCTTC. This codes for CAWAPVSGYTF. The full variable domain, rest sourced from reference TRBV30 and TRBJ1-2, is SQTIHQWPATLVQPVGSPLSLECTVEGTSNPNLYWYRQAAGRGLQLLFYSVGIGQISSEVPQNLSASRPQDRQFILSSKKLLLSDSGFYLCAWAPVSGYTFGSGTRLTVV.

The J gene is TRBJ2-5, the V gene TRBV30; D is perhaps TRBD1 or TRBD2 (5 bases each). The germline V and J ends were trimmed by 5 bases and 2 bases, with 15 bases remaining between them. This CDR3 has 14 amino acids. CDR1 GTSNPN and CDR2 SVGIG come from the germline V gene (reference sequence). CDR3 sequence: CAWGPGRSQETQYF. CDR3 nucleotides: TGTGCCTGGGGACCGGGACGGTCTCAAGAGACCCAGTACTTC.